This T cell receptor (beta chain) was obtained from a study of blood T cell repertoires in COVID-19. Study as a whole: Acute and convalescent COVID-19 samples came from the United States, Italy and Spain.

The germline V gene encodes CDR1 SNHLY and CDR2 FYNNEI. V lost 1 base and J 0 bases, leaving 7 bases between the germline ends. The CDR3 is made up of 15 amino acids. This clone was seen only once. Recruits, aged about 18 to 95 years, lived in 25 or so US areas. As processed by the authors: Amplification of reference gene primers provided the estimated nucleated cell counts. The table came from immunoSEQ multiplex PCR; TCRdb's copy has only in-frame clones and leaves some out. That table furnishes V, J and clone size, whereas the DNA furnished D and trimming. The data hold 250,000 or so clones, with approximately 88% observed a single time.

J is TRBJ1-3 and V is TRBV2; no reliable D call. The receptor was derived from a woman in her thirties with acute COVID-19. The sequenced sample was PBMCs or T cells enriched from blood (not recorded which). The CDR3 region is CASSEGQSSGNTIYF. The CDR3 bases are TGTGCCAGCAGTGAAGGGCAGTCCTCTGGAAACACCATATATTTT.